This TCR beta chain was captured in a study of shared clonotypes between healthy human individuals. Study-wide results and limits: The study sampled only blood, and tissue repertoires likely differ. Naive subsets typically showed greater estimated richness than memory subsets.

Turning to this clone: Its antigen is as yet unknown.

Each sorted subset replicate got 200 ng genomic DNA, around 29,000 genomes. Method: immunoSEQ multiplex PCR; TCRdb's copy keeps in-frame clones and lacks some. The table has about 1 million clones, around 75% seen once. Splitting the CD4+ cells yielded a CD45RA+ naive subset and a CD45RA-negative memory subset. CDR3 length: 15 amino acids. V was clipped by 3 bases and J by 0 bases, with 9 bases between them. In germline, CDR1 is SEHNR, CDR2 FQNEAQ (reference sequence). What was sequenced was memory CD4+ T cells sorted from blood. Noted subset: CD45RA-negative fraction. This TCR was recovered from a man younger than 35 in good health. The chain recombines TRBV7-9 with TRBJ1-3; D unclear. CDR3 in amino acids: CASSFDLSSGNTIYF. Here the CDR3 DNA reads TGTGCCAGCAGCTTTGACTTAAGCTCTGGAAACACCATATATTTT.